This entry describes one T cell receptor (beta chain). The data were obtained in a study of blood T cell repertoires in COVID-19. Across the study: Sites across the United States, Italy and Spain contributed samples from acute and convalescent COVID-19. PBMCs, B-cell-depleted T cells, or T cells provided the cDNA or gDNA that made up the material.

Original processing methods: Amplification of reference gene primers was used by the study to estimate nucleated cell counts. Libraries were prepared by immunoSEQ multiplex PCR; TCRdb keeps only in-frame clonotypes and omits some of them. The V and J calls and the clone size are those of that table, but D and trimming were determined from the DNA. Found here are 190,000 or so clones, approximately 85% of them singletons; the top ten hold approximately 12%. Membership in each cohort depended on participant-reported clinical history. Germline-derived CDR1 and CDR2 are KGHSH and LQKENI. The V gene lost 6 bases and the J gene lost 3 bases, with 9 bases spanning the gap. The CDR3 runs 13 residues.

The sequence came from a man aged 40-49 years who had recovered from COVID-19. Material for sequencing was PBMCs or T cells enriched from blood (not recorded which). This rearrangement joins TRBV18 to TRBJ1-5; a weak D match, TRBD1 (5 bases). DNA for the CDR3: TGTGCCAGCTCCAGGGATTCCAATCAGCCCCAGCATTTT. This gives the protein CASSRDSNQPQHF.